A selection of T cell receptor beta chains follows, all from one sample in a study of T cell repertoires in cytomegalovirus infection. TCRdb called the reads again in MiXCR, with one record for every CDR3 protein. The sample lists 200,000 to 300,000 distinct CDR3 sequences; roughly 9% were seen once. Sequencing input: PBMCs. These receptor sequences come from a human donor in good health (CMV status not recorded). Some clones in this sample may be carry-over from other donors' samples. Both conserved end residues are part of each CDR3. The order of the fields is CDR3 DNA, CDR3 protein, V gene, clone size, D gene, J gene. A D gene is named only where the DNA matches it firmly. Size tells how often a clone was seen (once, few, many) or the class of an expanded clone, and some rows leave it out.

TGTGCCACCCGTAGGGGCGAGGGGAGAAACTATGGCTACACCTTC CATRRGEGRNYGYTF TRBV19 many NA TRBJ1-2
TGTGCCAGCAGCTTGAGGGAAAGCTCCTATAATTCACCCCTCCACTTT CASSLRESSYNSPLHF TRBV11-2 few NA TRBJ1-6
TGTGCCAGCAGCTTAGAGTTTTGGACAGACTACGAGCAGTACTTC CASSLEFWTDYEQYF TRBV7-2 many NA TRBJ2-7
TGCAGCGTTGAATGGGGGAATGAAAAACTGTTTTTT CSVEWGNEKLFF TRBV29-1 many NA TRBJ1-4
TGTGCCAGCAGACCTCCGGCGGGAGGGTCGCCGTATTTT CASRPPAGGSPYF TRBV7-2 many TRBD2 TRBJ2-3
TGTGCCAGCAGTGAGCCCCGCCTCGGGGAGACCCAGTACTTC CASSEPRLGETQYF TRBV2 NA NA TRBJ2-5
TGTGCCAGCAGCTCTAAGGCCTACGGGCAGTTCTTC CASSSKAYGQFF TRBV7-2 many NA TRBJ2-1
TGTGCCAGCAGTTCACGGGACAGGATTACGAACACCGGGGAGCTGTTTTTT CASSSRDRITNTGELFF TRBV28 NA TRBD1 TRBJ2-2
TGTGCCAGCTCACCCATTTCCGGGACAGGTTCTTTCGCGCAGTACTTC CASSPISGTGSFAQYF TRBV18 few TRBD1 TRBJ2-7
TGTGCCAGCAGTTTTTACGGACAGACGAACACTGAAGCTTTCTTT CASSFYGQTNTEAFF TRBV12-3/TRBV12-4 NA NA TRBJ1-1
TGTGCCAGCAGCTTAGATAACCGGCCCACAGATACGCAGTATTTT CASSLDNRPTDTQYF TRBV7-2 few NA TRBJ2-3
TGTGCCAGCAGCCTCGACAGGGGCGGTCAGCCCCAGCATTTT CASSLDRGGQPQHF TRBV7-2 many TRBD1 TRBJ1-5
TGTGCCAGCAGCCACACAGATACGCAGTATTTT CASSHTDTQYF TRBV7-2 many NA TRBJ2-3
TGCAGCGTCCCGGTGGGATCAGGCCACACAGATACGCAGTATTTT CSVPVGSGHTDTQYF TRBV29-1 many NA TRBJ2-3
TGTGCCACCAGTGAGAGGGACCATGGCTACACCTTC CATSERDHGYTF TRBV24-1 many NA TRBJ1-2
TGTGCCAGCAGTTACAGGCAGGGTTTGGGAAGCCCCCAGCATTTT CASSYRQGLGSPQHF TRBV6-2/TRBV6-3 NA NA TRBJ1-5
TGTGCCAGCAGCTTAGAGCTGGGGGGCCCTGAAGCTTTCTTT CASSLELGGPEAFF TRBV7-2 many NA TRBJ1-1
TGTGCCAGCAACCCGTCCGGGACAGAGGCCTTCTCTGGGGCCAACGTCCTGACTTTC CASNPSGTEAFSGANVLTF TRBV28 many TRBD1 TRBJ2-6
TGCGCCAGCAGCTATCAGACCGATTCCTACGAGCAGTACTTC CASSYQTDSYEQYF TRBV5-1 many NA TRBJ2-7
TGTGCCACCAGGGAACAGGCCAACTCCTACGAGCAGTACTTC CATREQANSYEQYF TRBV6-2/TRBV6-3 NA NA TRBJ2-7
TGTGCCAGCAGCTTCGCGGGGAACACTGAAGCTTTCTTT CASSFAGNTEAFF TRBV7-9 many NA TRBJ1-1
TGTGCCAGCAGTCACCTGGGACAGGGGGCGCGCGAGCAGTACTTC CASSHLGQGAREQYF TRBV6-1 many TRBD1 TRBJ2-7
TGCGCCAGCCGTCCTAGCGGGTCCACAGATACGCAGTATTTT CASRPSGSTDTQYF TRBV5-1 few TRBD2 TRBJ2-3
TGTGCCAGCGTACCCTTCGGGGGCAAAGAGACCCAGTACTTC CASVPFGGKETQYF TRBV25-1 NA NA TRBJ2-5
TGCGCCAGCAGCTTGCGAGACAGTCACTCCTACGAGCAGTACTTC CASSLRDSHSYEQYF TRBV5-1 NA NA TRBJ2-7
TGTGCCAGCAGCTTAGAGGGATATGAAAAACTGTTTTTT CASSLEGYEKLFF TRBV7-2 many NA TRBJ1-4
TGTGCCAGCAGCTTAGGGGACAGGTTTGATGAAAAACTGTTTTTT CASSLGDRFDEKLFF TRBV7-2 many TRBD1 TRBJ1-4
TGTGCCAGCAGCCCGTCACAGGAGAGCTATGGCTACACCTTC CASSPSQESYGYTF TRBV7-2 many NA TRBJ1-2
TGCAGTGCTAGAGATTTTGGGGTCTACGAGCAGTACTTC CSARDFGVYEQYF TRBV20-1 NA NA TRBJ2-7
TGTGCCAGCAGCTTAGCGGCAGCGAAAGAAGCTTTCTTT CASSLAAAKEAFF TRBV7-8 many NA TRBJ1-1
TGTGCCAGCAGCTCAGACCTAATGGGCATTACTGAAGCTTTCTTT CASSSDLMGITEAFF TRBV7-2 many NA TRBJ1-1
TGTGCCAGCAGGCGGGAGTCCTCGGGTGAGCAGTTCTTC CASRRESSGEQFF TRBV5-4 NA TRBD2 TRBJ2-1
TGTGCCAGCAGCTTAGGGTTCCAGGGGACAATGAACACTGAAGCTTTCTTT CASSLGFQGTMNTEAFF TRBV7-9 many NA TRBJ1-1
TGTGCCAGCAGCTTAGGGCGGGGGGGCGCCCACAATGAGCAGTTCTTC CASSLGRGGAHNEQFF TRBV7-2 many TRBD2 TRBJ2-1
TGTGCCAGCAGCTTAGACCGGATCGCAGGGGGCGAGCAGTACTTC CASSLDRIAGGEQYF TRBV7-2 few TRBD1 TRBJ2-7
TGTGCCACCAGCAGGGATAATCTCGGACAGGGGGGCAATCAGCCCCAGCATTTT CATSRDNLGQGGNQPQHF TRBV15 many TRBD1 TRBJ1-5
TGTGCCAGCAGTTTACCCTCACGGAGTACGGAGCAGTTCTTC CASSLPSRSTEQFF TRBV28 NA NA TRBJ2-1